This TCR beta chain was observed in a study of T cells in localized non-small cell lung cancer. This clone has just one count. Its antigen is not identified. Germline V gene data show CDR1 as MNHEY and CDR2 as SMNVEV (reference sequence). With 8 bases removed from V and 0 bases from J, the gap between germline ends came to 14 bases. The CDR3 is 16 amino acids. Regarding the study as a whole: Only one tumor region was sequenced, so heterogeneity remains possible. Peak T cell clonality was found in uninvolved adjacent lung, exceeding tumor. The appearance of a median around 57 of the top 100 tumor clones was seen in adjacent lung.

TCRdb keeps only in-frame clones here, not all; method: immunoSEQ multiplex PCR. The table has about 24,000 clones, about 89% seen once. Sequenced here: peripheral blood, sampled before any cancer treatment. This TCR was sampled from a man aged 35 to 70 with stage I squamous cell lung carcinoma. This chain joins TRBV27 and TRBJ2-6; D unresolved. The CDR3 region has the DNA TGTGCCAGCTGGGCGGTCGAAGACTCTGGGGCCAACGTCCTGACTTTC. Amino acid sequence: CASWAVEDSGANVLTF.